A single sample gave rise to the 25 T cell receptor beta chains below, sequenced in a study of T cells after yellow fever vaccination. From the 5' RACE reads, TCRdb called clonotypes with MiXCR, one entry per CDR3 protein. Among 550,000 or so distinct CDR3 sequences listed, 15% to 20% were seen once. Sequencing was performed on PBMCs, taken 15 days after the yellow fever booster vaccination. The receptors were gathered from a man aged 25 to 40 who received the YFV17D yellow fever vaccine.

This clonotype has more than one count but fewer than ten. The chain has TRBV20-1 and TRBJ2-7, with D perhaps being TRBD1 or TRBD2 (5 bases each). Germline CDR1 and CDR2: DFQATT and SNEGSKA (reference sequence). V was trimmed by 2 bases and J by 5 bases, leaving 16 bases between them. The CDR3 contains 14 residues. For the CDR3, the DNA is TGCAGTGCTAGAACTCCTAGAGGGGTAAACGAGCAGTACTTC. It codes for CSARTPRGVNEQYF.

This clonotype has just a few counts. The V and J genes are TRBV24-1 and TRBJ2-1, with D perhaps given as TRBD1 or TRBD2 (5 bases each). The ends were cut back, 1 base at V and 6 bases at J, with 12 bases in the middle. From germline, CDR1 is KGHDR and CDR2 SFDVKD. The CDR3 extends over 15 amino acids. The CDR3, as DNA: TGTGCCACCAGTGATTTCCCGGGACGTATCAATGAGCAGTTCTTC. Encoded protein: CATSDFPGRINEQFF.

CDR3 bases: TGCAGCGGTGGGGACAGGGACACCGGGGAGCTGTTTTTT. Its protein product is CSGGDRDTGELFF. V usage is TRBV29-1 and J usage is TRBJ2-2; the match to TRBD1 covers 9 bases. The germline CDR1 and CDR2 sequences are SQVTM and ANQGSEA. This CDR3 has 13 amino acids. The V gene end was trimmed by 7 bases and the J gene end by 3 bases; junction bases not matched to a gene: 3.

Only a few counts were recorded for this clonotype. The genes are TRBV5-4 and TRBJ2-2, with D possibly being TRBD2 (5 bases). Trimming pared 4 bases from V and 0 bases from J, leaving 13 bases between. This CDR3 contains 16 residues. CDR1 SGHNT and CDR2 YYREEE come from the germline V gene (reference sequence). The DNA for the CDR3 is TGTGCCAGCAGCACGGAGGCAGCTACGAACACCGGGGAGCTGTTTTTT. Amino acid sequence: CASSTEAATNTGELFF.

The V gene is TRBV23-1, the J gene TRBJ2-3; D may be TRBD2 (6 bases). TRBV23-1 is an ORF, with its function uncertain. The germline V and J ends were trimmed by 6 bases and 5 bases, with 27 bases remaining between them. This CDR3 comprises 18 residues. The CDR3 DNA reads TGCGCCAGCAGCCAAACAAGGGGACGCCTCCTGGGGGGAGATACGCAGTATTTT. It translates to CASSQTRGRLLGGDTQYF.

This clonotype was found a few times. The rearrangement links TRBV7-7 to TRBJ2-1; the D gene is possibly TRBD2 (7 bases). Trimming shortened V by 5 bases and J by 10 bases, and 21 bases separated the two germline ends. The CDR3 runs 15 residues. The germline gives CDR1 SSHAT, CDR2 FNYEAQ (reference sequence). The CDR3 DNA reads TGTGCCAGCAGCCCGGGGGGCGTGACTAGCATCGAGCAGTTCTTC. Encoded protein: CASSPGGVTSIEQFF.

The chain recombines TRBV12-3 or TRBV12-4 with TRBJ2-1, with 11 bases aligning to TRBD2. V dropped 3 bases and J dropped 6; count of bases not matched to a gene: 13. The CDR3 is made up of 18 amino acids. The CDR3 coding sequence is TGTGCCAGCAGTTTGATTACTAGCGGGAGCACTAGGGGCAATGAGCAGTTCTTC. It encodes CASSLITSGSTRGNEQFF.

V usage is TRBV20-1 and J usage is TRBJ1-3; D gene uncertain. The CDR3 is made up of 14 amino acids. CDR1 and CDR2 from the germline V gene are DFQATT and SNEGSKA (reference sequence). V dropped 2 bases and J dropped 4 bases, with 12 bases sitting between them. The DNA of the CDR3 is TGCAGTGCTAGAACACAGTGGGCGGGAAACACCATATATTTT. Translated, it gives CSARTQWAGNTIYF.

This clonotype turned up a few times. V and J are TRBV9 and TRBJ2-1; D not certain. There are 16 residues in the CDR3. Trimming took off 1 base at V and 8 bases at J, with 19 bases between the two ends. The germline V gene encodes CDR1 SGDLS and CDR2 YYNGEE. The CDR3 loop is CASSVIGGQAPDEQFF. The CDR3 nucleotides read TGTGCCAGCAGCGTAATCGGCGGCCAAGCCCCTGATGAGCAGTTCTTC.

There are a few counts of this clonotype. The chain has TRBV19 and TRBJ2-6, with D perhaps TRBD1 (6 bases). V was trimmed by 0 bases and J by 4 bases, leaving 7 bases between them. The CDR3 sequence is 15 residues long. CDR1 LNHDA and CDR2 SQIVND come from the germline V gene (reference sequence). CDR3 amino acids: CASSIEDSGANVLTF. The CDR3 DNA follows: TGTGCCAGTAGTATAGAGGACAGCGGGGCCAACGTCCTGACTTTC. Full variable domain (rest looked up from reference TRBV19 and TRBJ2-6): DGGITQSPKYLFRKEGQNVTLSCEQNLNHDAMYWYRQDPGQGLRLIYYSQIVNDFQKGDIAEGYSVSREKKESFPLTVTSAQKNPTAFYLCASSIEDSGANVLTFGAGSRLTVL.

This clonotype was recorded a few times. This chain links TRBV20-1 with TRBJ2-5, with D unclear. Germline V lookup: CDR1 DFQATT, CDR2 SNEGSKA (reference sequence). V was clipped by 0 bases and J by 5 bases, with 13 bases between them. The CDR3 is 14 amino acids. CDR3 in amino acids: CSARDLDFSETQYF. The CDR3 DNA reads TGCAGTGCTAGAGATCTGGATTTTTCGGAGACCCAGTACTTC.

The rearrangement uses TRBV29-1 and TRBJ2-2; a weak D match, TRBD1 (5 bases). Germline CDR1 is SQVTM and CDR2 is ANQGSEA. This CDR3 has 13 amino acids. The V gene lost 4 bases and the J gene lost 8 bases, with 14 bases spanning the gap. In nucleotides, the CDR3 is TGCAGCGTTGGGCGTAGGGGCGGTGGGGAGCTGTTTTTT. The encoded protein is CSVGRRGGGELFF.

The chain joins TRBV2 to TRBJ2-2; D is undetermined. Germline V gene lookup returns CDR1 SNHLY and CDR2 FYNNEI. The V gene lost 5 bases and the J gene lost 2 bases, with 9 bases spanning the gap. The length of the CDR3 is 14 residues. The CDR3 spells CASSRNANTGELFF. The CDR3 DNA reads as TGTGCCAGCAGTCGGAATGCCAACACCGGGGAGCTGTTTTTT.

The chain has TRBV6-5 and TRBJ2-5, with D unclear. The length of the CDR3 is 12 residues. The germline CDR1 and CDR2 sequences are MNHEY and SVGAGI. V was clipped by 5 bases and J by 4 bases, with 8 bases between them. CDR3 nucleotide sequence: TGTGCCAGCAGTGGAAACCTAGAGACCCAGTACTTC. Its protein is CASSGNLETQYF.

The table lists this clonotype with a few counts. The CDR3 here is CASSYQKGENQETQYF. CDR3 nucleotide sequence: TGCGCCAGCAGCTACCAAAAGGGGGAGAACCAAGAGACCCAGTACTTC. The chain recombines TRBV5-1 with TRBJ2-5, with D perhaps TRBD1 (6 bases). Trimming stripped 3 bases from V and 0 bases from J, with 15 bases between. Germline CDR1 and CDR2: SGHRS and YFSETQ. The CDR3 extends over 16 amino acids. The variable domain in full, with the rest retrieved from reference TRBV5-1 and TRBJ2-5, is KAGVTQTPRYLIKTRGQQVTLSCSPISGHRSVSWYQQTPGQGLQFLFEYFSETQRNKGNFPGRFSGRQFSNSRSEMNVSTLELGDSALYLCASSYQKGENQETQYFGPGTRLLVL.

This rearrangement joins TRBV5-1 to TRBJ2-7, with 14 bases fitting TRBD2. CDR1 is SGHRS, CDR2 YFSETQ, per germline. This CDR3 contains 16 residues. V shed 0 bases and J 2 bases; nucleotides not matched to a gene: 1. CDR3 in DNA: TGCGCCAGCAGCTTGGGACTAGCGGGAGGGCCCTACGAGCAGTACTTC. It yields the protein CASSLGLAGGPYEQYF.

The CDR3 DNA sequence: TGTGCCAGCAGCGTAGAGTGGACTAGCGAGCAGTACTTC. Its translation: CASSVEWTSEQYF. The rearrangement uses TRBV9 and TRBJ2-7; 7 bases map to TRBD2. The CDR3 is made up of 13 amino acids. Trimming removed 0 bases from V and 6 bases from J; junction bases left unmatched: 3. Germline loops: CDR1 SGDLS, CDR2 YYNGEE.

The V call is TRBV3-1, the J call TRBJ2-7; 9 positions match TRBD2. CDR1 and CDR2 (germline): LGHDT, YNNKEL (reference sequence). This CDR3 has 18 amino acids. The ends lost 3 bases at V and 2 bases at J; junction bases unmatched: 14. The CDR3 loop reads CASSHRRSGGLVAYEQYF. CDR3 coding DNA: TGTGCCAGCAGCCACCGCCGCAGCGGGGGGCTAGTTGCCTACGAGCAGTACTTC.

The V call is TRBV20-1, the J call TRBJ2-5, with D uncertain. V lost 7 bases and J 1 base, leaving 10 bases between the germline ends. The CDR3 sequence is 12 residues long. The germline gives CDR1 DFQATT, CDR2 SNEGSKA (reference sequence). The CDR3 spells CSVKQGQETQYF. The CDR3 bases are TGCAGTGTTAAGCAAGGCCAAGAGACCCAGTACTTC.

CDR3 protein: CSARDPTVAKNIQYF. The CDR3, as DNA: TGCAGTGCTAGAGATCCTACGGTAGCCAAAAACATTCAGTACTTC. The rearrangement links TRBV20-1 to TRBJ2-4; D gene uncertain. The CDR3 runs 15 residues. V lost 0 bases and J 0 bases, leaving 9 bases between the germline ends. Germline-derived CDR1 and CDR2 are DFQATT and SNEGSKA (reference sequence).

This clonotype came up a few times. V usage is TRBV5-4 and J usage is TRBJ2-5; D ambiguous. Trimming pared 2 bases from V and 0 bases from J, leaving 8 bases between. CDR1 is SGHNT, CDR2 YYREEE, per germline (reference sequence). The CDR3 has 14 amino acids. CDR3 in amino acids: CASSFHTYQETQYF. The CDR3 nucleotides read TGTGCCAGCAGCTTCCACACCTACCAAGAGACCCAGTACTTC. The whole variable domain, filled in from reference TRBV5-4 and TRBJ2-5, reads ETGVTQSPTHLIKTRGQQVTLRCSSQSGHNTVSWYQQALGQGPQFIFQYYREEENGRGNFPPRFSGLQFPNYSSELNVNALELDDSALYLCASSFHTYQETQYFGPGTRLLVL.

The chain is built from TRBV3-1 and TRBJ1-5; 9 bases fit TRBD1. V gave up 3 bases and J gave up 6 bases; unmatched junction bases: 6. This CDR3 region has 15 residues. Germline CDR1 reads LGHDT; CDR2 reads YNNKEL (reference sequence). This CDR3 reads CASSQDGTGSQPQHF. The CDR3 DNA is TGTGCCAGCAGCCAGGACGGGACAGGGAGTCAGCCCCAGCATTTT.

This clonotype occurred a few times. The chain has TRBV6-2 or TRBV6-3 and TRBJ2-1, with TRBD2 matching 13 bases. Looked up from germline, CDR1 is MNHEY and CDR2 is SVGEGT. This CDR3 is 16 amino acids long. V trimming: 2 bases; J trimming: 8 bases; junction bases outside the gene matches: 6. The DNA for the CDR3 is TGTGCCAGCAGTTACAGCGGACTAGCGGGAGCCGATGAGCAGTTCTTC. Amino acids: CASSYSGLAGADEQFF.

The chain has TRBV5-1 and TRBJ2-1; 7 bases are a match to TRBD1. This CDR3 region has 15 residues. CDR1 SGHRS and CDR2 YFSETQ come from the germline V gene. V dropped 4 bases and J dropped 8; count of bases not matched to a gene: 12. The CDR3, as DNA: TGCGCCAGCAGCGGAACAGGGGATAGGGTTGATGAGCAGTTCTTC. It translates to CASSGTGDRVDEQFF.

This clonotype was found many times. The rearrangement uses TRBV28 and TRBJ2-7; D might be TRBD1 or TRBD2, each matching 5 bases. There are 13 residues in the CDR3. Trimming removed 4 bases from V and 3 bases from J, with 10 bases in between. Germline CDR1 is MDHEN and CDR2 is SYDVKM. The DNA for the CDR3 is TGTGCCAGCAGTTACAGCGGACACTACGAGCAGTACTTC. Protein: CASSYSGHYEQYF.